This passage covers 26 T cell receptor beta chains from one sample sequenced in a study of blood T cells in healthy people across ages. With a J-beta primer mix and a sample-barcoded 5' primer, a second PCR ran about 7 to 12 cycles. TCRdb reprocessed the 5' RACE reads with MiXCR, giving one entry per CDR3 protein. This sample has approximately 940,000 distinct CDR3 sequences, with around 46% found just once. Sequenced material: blood. The source is a man aged 25 to 40 in good health.

This chain connects TRBV7-2 to TRBJ2-3; D not resolved. Germline lookup yields CDR1 SGHTA and CDR2 FQGNSA. CDR3 size: 15 residues. Deletions cut 2 bases from V and 5 bases from J, with 14 bases between. The CDR3 loop is CASSLNGPVGDTQYF. The CDR3 nucleotides are TGTGCCAGCAGCTTAAACGGCCCGGTGGGAGATACGCAGTATTTT.

This clonotype occurred a few times. The chain has TRBV3-1 and TRBJ2-1; TRBD2 might be the D (5 bases). Deletions cut 3 bases from V and 3 bases from J, with 9 bases between. Looked up from germline, CDR1 is LGHDT and CDR2 is YNNKEL (reference sequence). The CDR3 extends over 14 amino acids. The CDR3 region is CASSHPGVYNEQFF. In DNA form, the CDR3 reads TGTGCCAGCAGCCACCCCGGGGTCTACAATGAGCAGTTCTTC.

A few counts support this clonotype. This rearrangement joins TRBV5-1 to TRBJ2-5; D could derive from TRBD1 or TRBD2 (5 bases each). Germline-derived CDR1 and CDR2 are SGHRS and YFSETQ. The V end was cut by 7 bases, the J end by 4 bases, with 11 bases between. The CDR3 contains 12 residues. In nucleotides, the CDR3 is TGCGCCAGCGGTACTGGGGGAGAGACCCAGTACTTC. The encoded protein is CASGTGGETQYF.

This clonotype was detected a few times. This rearrangement joins TRBV24-1 to TRBJ2-1; the D gene is possibly TRBD1 (5 bases). Trimming removed 4 bases from V and 4 bases from J, with 13 bases in between. CDR3 length equals 15 residues. The germline CDR1 and CDR2 sequences are KGHDR and SFDVKD. CDR3 nucleotides: TGTGCCACCAGTGAGGGGCCGAACCCTTACAATGAGCAGTTCTTC. Translation: CATSEGPNPYNEQFF.

The chain joins TRBV4-2 to TRBJ1-2; possible D gene TRBD1, 6 bases. V was shortened by 0 bases and J by 8 bases, with 16 bases between the two germline ends. Germline V CDR1 and CDR2: LGHNA, YNFKEQ. The CDR3 totals 15 residues. The CDR3 DNA reads TGTGCCAGCAGCCAAGACCAGGGGCGGAGGAAAGGCTACACCTTC. Its protein is CASSQDQGRRKGYTF.

At least ten counts were recorded for this clonotype. V gene TRBV29-1 combines with J gene TRBJ2-3; unclear D gene. This CDR3 is built from 11 residues. From germline, CDR1 is SQVTM and CDR2 ANQGSEA. With 4 bases removed from V and 3 bases from J, the gap between germline ends came to 5 bases. The CDR3: CSVVRTDTQYF. The CDR3, as DNA: TGCAGCGTTGTAAGGACAGATACGCAGTATTTT.

In this sample, this clonotype turned up a few times. The chain combines TRBV20-1 with TRBJ2-7; a possible D gene is TRBD2 (5 bases). The CDR3 consists of 15 residues. The V and J ends lost 0 bases and 0 bases respectively, with 12 bases between them. CDR1 and CDR2 from the germline V gene are DFQATT and SNEGSKA (reference sequence). The CDR3 sequence: CSARDWERSSYEQYF. CDR3 coding DNA: TGCAGTGCTAGAGATTGGGAGCGAAGCTCCTACGAGCAGTACTTC.

This clonotype has a handful of counts. The V gene is TRBV12-3 or TRBV12-4, the J gene TRBJ1-5; D gene unclear. This CDR3 is built from 17 residues. Trimming cost V 5 bases and J 5 bases, with 22 bases left between them. The CDR3: CASSPMVRVGYDQPQHF. The CDR3 nucleotides are TGTGCCAGCAGTCCGATGGTAAGGGTAGGCTACGATCAGCCCCAGCATTTT.

The table lists this clonotype with a count of one. The rearrangement uses TRBV20-1 and TRBJ1-1; TRBD1 is a possible D gene (6 bases). Germline-derived CDR1 and CDR2 are DFQATT and SNEGSKA (reference sequence). The V gene lost 6 bases and the J gene lost 0 bases, with 11 bases spanning the gap. CDR3 length: 13 amino acids. Here the CDR3 reads CSAIGQLNTEAFF. CDR3 DNA sequence: TGCAGTGCGATAGGACAGCTGAACACTGAAGCTTTCTTT.

The rearrangement links TRBV7-2 to TRBJ2-7, with a weak D call TRBD2 (5 bases). Deletions cut 5 bases from V and 4 bases from J, with 12 bases between. Germline CDR1 reads SGHTA; CDR2 reads FQGNSA. This CDR3 comprises 13 residues. CDR3 DNA: TGTGCCAGCAGCCCCCGGGATCCGTACGAGCAGTACTTC. It codes for CASSPRDPYEQYF.

The chain has TRBV5-1 and TRBJ2-1; possible D gene TRBD2, 5 bases. Germline loops: CDR1 SGHRS, CDR2 YFSETQ. Trimming took 0 bases from V and 8 from J, leaving 12 bases between them. The CDR3 totals 14 residues. As DNA, the CDR3 is TGCGCCAGCAGCTTGGATCCTAGCACCGATGAGCAGTTCTTC. Translated, it gives CASSLDPSTDEQFF.

The rearrangement uses TRBV19 and TRBJ2-6; D unresolved. This CDR3 region has 16 residues. The germline V gene has CDR1 LNHDA and CDR2 SQIVND (reference sequence). With 5 bases removed from V and 0 bases from J, the gap between germline ends came to 11 bases. The CDR3 loop is CASSATDLSGANVLTF. Here the CDR3 DNA reads TGTGCCAGTAGTGCCACGGACCTCTCTGGGGCCAACGTCCTGACTTTC. Supplemented by reference TRBV19 and TRBJ2-6, the full variable domain reads DGGITQSPKYLFRKEGQNVTLSCEQNLNHDAMYWYRQDPGQGLRLIYYSQIVNDFQKGDIAEGYSVSREKKESFPLTVTSAQKNPTAFYLCASSATDLSGANVLTFGAGSRLTVL.

This sequence joins TRBV7-9 and TRBJ1-5, with 8 bases matching TRBD1. Germline assignment: CDR1 SEHNR and CDR2 FQNEAQ (reference sequence). This CDR3 is built from 15 residues. V shed 3 bases and J 5 bases; nucleotides not matched to a gene: 6. The CDR3 loop is CASSLYRGKDQPQHF. CDR3 in DNA: TGTGCCAGCAGCTTGTACAGGGGGAAGGATCAGCCCCAGCATTTT.

The V call is TRBV10-3, the J call TRBJ2-5; the D is unclear. V was clipped by 5 bases and J by 1 base, with 8 bases between them. Germline loops: CDR1 ENHRY, CDR2 SYGVKD. The CDR3 loop spans 13 amino acids. The CDR3 DNA follows: TGTGCCATCAGTCCAGACCCCCAAGAGACCCAGTACTTC. Residues: CAISPDPQETQYF.

The chain joins TRBV29-1 to TRBJ2-5; tentative D call: TRBD1 (6 bases). The V end lost 3 bases, the J end lost 11 bases, and 25 bases lay between the germline ends. The V gene's germline CDR1 is SQVTM and CDR2 ANQGSEA. The CDR3 extends over 15 amino acids. CDR3 sequence: CSVEETGDAWHEQYF. The CDR3 coding sequence is TGCAGCGTTGAGGAGACAGGTGACGCTTGGCATGAGCAGTACTTC.

This clonotype was recorded a few times. J is TRBJ2-3 and V is TRBV7-3; tentatively, D is TRBD1 (8 bases). The V end was cut by 5 bases, the J end by 1 base, with 16 bases between. The CDR3 spans 16 residues. Germline V gene sequence: CDR1 SGHTA, CDR2 FQGTGA. CDR3 protein: CASSQTGGGRTDTQYF. The CDR3 DNA is TGTGCCAGCAGCCAAACAGGGGGGGGCCGCACAGATACGCAGTATTTT.

This chain joins TRBV3-1 and TRBJ2-1; tentative D call: TRBD1 (6 bases). The CDR3 contains 15 residues. The germline V gene has CDR1 LGHDT and CDR2 YNNKEL (reference sequence). Trimming left V 1 base short and J 8 bases short, with 15 bases between. CDR3 residues: CASSQAGTGSHEQFF. Here the CDR3 DNA reads TGTGCCAGCAGCCAAGCCGGAACAGGGTCTCATGAGCAGTTCTTC.

This clonotype was recorded many times. The chain combines TRBV20-1 with TRBJ2-3; maybe TRBD2 (6 bases). The CDR3 has 15 amino acids. Germline V lookup: CDR1 DFQATT, CDR2 SNEGSKA (reference sequence). Trimming took 2 bases from V and 2 from J, leaving 14 bases between them. This CDR3 is CSARSGRGLTDTQYF. CDR3 coding DNA: TGCAGTGCTAGATCGGGGCGGGGTCTCACAGATACGCAGTATTTT.

The chain is built from TRBV7-9 and TRBJ2-1; D is possibly TRBD1 or TRBD2 (7 bases each). Trimming cost V 3 bases and J 1 base, with 22 bases left between them. The CDR3 sequence is 19 residues long. Germline CDR1 SEHNR, CDR2 FQNEAQ (reference sequence). The CDR3 DNA reads as TGTGCCAGCAGCTTGGGCAGACTAGCAGGGGGGCAGTCCTACAATGAGCAGTTCTTC. This codes for CASSLGRLAGGQSYNEQFF.

With respect to this clonotype: A much larger clone sits a single nucleotide away, making a read error possible. The chain carries TRBV5-1 and TRBJ2-3; D tentatively reads TRBD1 or TRBD2 (5 bases each). The CDR3 consists of 15 residues. The V gene's germline CDR1 is SGHRS and CDR2 YFSETQ. The ends were cut back, 4 bases at V and 2 bases at J, with 14 bases in the middle. The CDR3 reads CASSISGPNTDTQYF. The DNA of the CDR3 is TGCGCCAGCAGCATATCGGGACCGAACACAGATACGCAGTATTTT.

This chain uses TRBV29-1 with TRBJ2-3; D is ambiguous. V shed 0 bases and J shed 0 bases, with 10 bases lying between them. CDR3 length equals 15 residues. Germline assignment: CDR1 SQVTM and CDR2 ANQGSEA. The CDR3 protein is CSVEDRLSSTDTQYF. CDR3 nucleotide sequence: TGCAGCGTTGAAGATCGGTTATCGAGCACAGATACGCAGTATTTT.

This chain uses TRBV11-2 with TRBJ2-3; tentatively, D is TRBD2 (5 bases). Deletions cut 5 bases from V and 0 bases from J, with 12 bases between. Germline V gene sequence: CDR1 SGHAT, CDR2 FQNNGV. The CDR3 consists of 15 residues. The CDR3 sequence is CASSVGSSSTDTQYF. The CDR3 DNA sequence: TGTGCCAGCAGCGTAGGGTCTAGCAGCACAGATACGCAGTATTTT.

CDR3 in amino acids: CASSLGGTSGGRTDTQYF. The CDR3 region has the DNA TGTGCCAGCAGCTTAGGGGGTACTAGCGGGGGGCGCACAGATACGCAGTATTTT. The rearrangement links TRBV7-2 to TRBJ2-3, with 12 bases aligning to TRBD2. The V segment lost 1 base and the J segment 1 base; nucleotides outside the gene matches: 6. Germline V gene sequence: CDR1 SGHTA, CDR2 FQGNSA. The CDR3 spans 18 residues.

This clonotype was observed a handful of times. V is TRBV12-3 or TRBV12-4 and J is TRBJ2-5; D is unresolved. CDR3 length equals 12 residues. Trimming left V 5 bases short and J 3 bases short, with 7 bases between. DNA of the CDR3: TGTGCCAGCAGTAGGGCTGAAGAGACCCAGTACTTC. This codes for CASSRAEETQYF.

V is TRBV27 and J is TRBJ2-3; D uncertain. This CDR3 has 14 residues. V was clipped by 3 bases and J by 2 bases, with 9 bases between them. CDR1 MNHEY and CDR2 SMNVEV come from the germline V gene (reference sequence). For the CDR3, the DNA is TGTGCCAGCAGTTTGTCTCAGTCCACAGATACGCAGTATTTT. Protein sequence: CASSLSQSTDTQYF.

The V call is TRBV20-1, the J call TRBJ1-6, with TRBD1 as a possible D gene (5 bases). The CDR3 runs to 14 residues. Trimming stripped 5 bases from V and 5 bases from J, with 13 bases between. Germline V lookup: CDR1 DFQATT, CDR2 SNEGSKA (reference sequence). The CDR3 DNA reads TGCAGTGCTCCCCCAGGGAGCGATAATTCACCCCTCCACTTT. This translates into CSAPPGSDNSPLHF.